This TCR beta chain was captured by sequencing in a study of spatial heterogeneity in lung cancer. Looking at the study overall: The count of detected beta-chain sequences consistently exceeded that of alpha-chain sequences.

Each CDR3 protein gets one entry after TCRdb re-called the 5' RACE reads with MiXCR. This sample has roughly 39,000 distinct CDR3 sequences, with about 6% found just once. Study-wide findings and caveats: Whereas they appeared in blood less at follow-up, ubiquitous expanded tumor TCRs appeared there more at resection.

This CDR3 is 15 amino acids long. Germline V gene sequence: CDR1 SGHNT, CDR2 YYREEE (reference sequence). The junction had 3 bases not matched to a gene; V was cut back by 2 bases and J by 0 bases. Notes on this clonotype: What it recognizes is unknown.

The time point is: sample taken at primary tumor resection. Frozen PBMC, nontumor lung or tumor provided whole RNA, which was sequenced unsorted. This TCR derives from a male donor with early-stage non-small cell lung cancer. The chain carries TRBV5-4 and TRBJ2-7, with 9 bases aligning to TRBD2. This specimen consisted of PBMCs, obtained at surgery. The CDR3 DNA follows: TGTGCCAGCAGCTTAAGCGGGGGGCTCTCCTACGAGCAGTACTTC. Its protein product is CASSLSGGLSYEQYF.